This T cell receptor (beta chain) came from a study of OX40 agonist ivuxolimab in advanced cancers. About the study as a whole: The costimulatory receptor OX40 (CD134) was targeted by ivuxolimab, a fully human IgG2 agonistic monoclonal antibody. In the dose-escalation cohort, around four fifths of patients were male, and the mean age was roughly 60 years, with a range of roughly 20 to 80. Peripheral TCRbeta sequencing was intended to test whether TCR sequence diversity was altered and clonal T-cell expansion was caused by ivuxolimab. The paper reports the monotherapy dose-escalation portion (N ≈ 50 patients) of the phase I ivuxolimab trial. Intravenous ivuxolimab was administered to patients every 2 weeks at six dose levels: 0.01, 0.1, 0.3, 1.5, 3 and 10 mg/kg. Of the roughly 51 patients in dose escalation, 19 had hepatocellular carcinoma, roughly 15 had melanoma, 9 had renal cell carcinoma and 9 had head and neck cancer. Prior anti-PD-1, anti-PD-L1 or anti-CTLA-4 therapy was permitted, and checkpoint inhibitors had been received by about 37% of dose-escalation patients. Three dose-escalation patients achieved partial responses, one with hepatocellular carcinoma and two with cutaneous melanoma. The paper as a whole reports these results and caveats: After ivuxolimab, CD8+ T cells had more expanded clones than CD4+ T cells on average. The antigen specificity of the clonally expanded peripheral T cells was not determined. In partial responders in the 0.1-3.0 mg/kg groups, normalized peripheral clonal expansion was found to be among the lowest, especially among CD8+ T cells. Low levels of normalized T-cell clonal expansion were also seen in some patients who did not respond. At doses from 0.1 to 3.0 mg/kg, clonal expansion was seen in both CD4+ and CD8+ blood T cells between baseline and week 6.

As concerns this clone: Its recognized antigen is unknown. Per-base quality was not reported, and no clone a single base away is much larger than it.

Reading from cysteine to phenylalanine, the CDR3 counts 13 amino acids. Only CDR3 DNA is held: 39 bases, read in frame from base 1. The CDR1 and CDR2 encoded by the germline V gene are SGDLS and YYNGEE. V is pruned by 7 bases and J by 5 bases, leaving 8 bases of the junction without a gene match. The trial excluded patients who had a history of autoimmune disease or who were on systemic immunosuppression. Peripheral blood for TCR sequencing was collected from all dose cohorts at baseline, on cycle 4 day 1, and on cycle 7 day 1. The samples were drawn from a first-in-human, open-label, multicenter phase I dose-escalation trial of ivuxolimab. Adults with locally advanced or metastatic melanoma, renal cell carcinoma, hepatocellular carcinoma or head and neck squamous cell carcinoma were enrolled in the trial. Before TCR sequencing, CD4+ and CD8+ T cells were separately sorted from peripheral blood. Genomic DNA was isolated from the sorted cells so that the TCRbeta CDR3 region could be sequenced. The immunoSEQ Assay was used to sequence the TCRbeta CDR3 regions. TCRdb's version of the immuneACCESS table is confined to in-frame rearrangements and falls short of the full clone set. An unresolved V gene accounts for under half of the shortfall where checked; the remainder is of unknown origin. Counted in this sample were roughly 41,000 clones; around nine tenths of them appeared once. The ten largest make up more than 10% of the sample.

Sequencing was performed on CD4+ or CD8+ T cells sorted from blood, taken in a trial of the OX40 agonist ivuxolimab. Here the chain combines TRBV9 and TRBJ1-1, and 7 bases in between align with TRBD1. The receptor was derived from an adult with an advanced solid tumor such as melanoma, head and neck, liver or kidney cancer. At the DNA level, the sequence is TGTGCCAGCGCCGGGACAGCGGGTACTGAAGCTTTCTTT. This codes for CASAGTAGTEAFF.